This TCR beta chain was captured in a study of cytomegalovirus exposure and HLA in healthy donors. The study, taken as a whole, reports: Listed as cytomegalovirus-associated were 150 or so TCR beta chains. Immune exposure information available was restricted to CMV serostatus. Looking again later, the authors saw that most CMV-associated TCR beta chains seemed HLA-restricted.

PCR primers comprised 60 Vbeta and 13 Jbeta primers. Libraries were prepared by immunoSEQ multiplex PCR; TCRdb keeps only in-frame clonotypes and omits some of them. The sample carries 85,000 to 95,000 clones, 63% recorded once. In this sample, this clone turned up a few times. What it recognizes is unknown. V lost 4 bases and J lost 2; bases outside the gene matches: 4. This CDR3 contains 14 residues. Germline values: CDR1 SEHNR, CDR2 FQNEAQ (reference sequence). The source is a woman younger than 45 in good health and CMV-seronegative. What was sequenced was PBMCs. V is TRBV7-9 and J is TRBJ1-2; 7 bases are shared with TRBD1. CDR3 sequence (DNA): TGTGCCAGCAGCTCCGCGGACAGGAACTATGGCTACACCTTC. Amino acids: CASSSADRNYGYTF.